This section outlines one T cell receptor (beta chain) sequence together with its context. This table comes from immunoSEQ multiplex PCR, and its TCRdb copy is limited to in-frame clones, with some not included. The sample consists of 150,000 or so clones, more than 70% of them appearing once. J gave up 7 bases and V 0 bases, and 13 bases lay outside the gene matches. This CDR3 has 18 amino acids. Germline assignment: CDR1 MGHRA and CDR2 YSYEKL. These data belong to a study of blood T cell repertoires in COVID-19. The rearrangement uses TRBV4-1 and TRBJ2-1, with 9 bases identical to TRBD2. Input material: PBMCs or T cells enriched from blood (not recorded which). This receptor was obtained from a man aged 35 to 55 who had recovered from COVID-19. The chain's CDR3 is CASSQDPPMRGGVNEQFF. CDR3 sequence (DNA): TGCGCCAGCAGCCAAGACCCACCGATGCGGGGGGGCGTTAATGAGCAGTTCTTC.